The clone carrying this T cell receptor beta chain was picked up many times. What it binds is unknown. The entry originates in a study of CD8 T cells in ankylosing spondylitis. Study-wide results and caveats: Past studies reported some motif variants in reactive arthritis synovial fluid and blood.

TCRdb itself ran the 5' RACE reads through MiXCR, one entry per CDR3 protein. Of around 210,000 distinct CDR3 sequences in the sample, around 8% are singletons; the top ten hold around 4.8%. Per the germline V gene, CDR1 is SGHDT and CDR2 is YYEEEE. This CDR3 comprises 15 residues. J was trimmed by 4 bases and V by 2 bases; bases with no gene match: 5. What was sequenced was blood, either unsorted or a sorted T cell fraction (not recorded which). This sequence originates from a female donor with ankylosing spondylitis or in good health (not recorded which). The gene calls are TRBV5-6 and TRBJ2-1; 8 nucleotides align to TRBD2. CDR3 sequence reads: CASSFTGLVYNEQFF. In DNA form, the CDR3 reads TGTGCCAGCAGCTTTACGGGACTAGTGTACAATGAGCAGTTCTTC.